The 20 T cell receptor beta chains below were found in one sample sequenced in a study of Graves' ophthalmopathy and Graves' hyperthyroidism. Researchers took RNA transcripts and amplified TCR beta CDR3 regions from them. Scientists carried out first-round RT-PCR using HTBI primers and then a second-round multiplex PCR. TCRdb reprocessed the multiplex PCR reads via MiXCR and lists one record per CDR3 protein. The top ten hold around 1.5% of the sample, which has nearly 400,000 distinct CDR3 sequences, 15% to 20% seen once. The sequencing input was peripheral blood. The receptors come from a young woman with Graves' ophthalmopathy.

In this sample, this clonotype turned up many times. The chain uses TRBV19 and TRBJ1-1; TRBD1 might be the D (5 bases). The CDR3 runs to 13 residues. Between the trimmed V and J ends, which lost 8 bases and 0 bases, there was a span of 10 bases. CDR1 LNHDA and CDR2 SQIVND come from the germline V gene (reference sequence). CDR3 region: CASGAELNTEAFF. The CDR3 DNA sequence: TGTGCCAGTGGGGCAGAGCTGAACACTGAAGCTTTCTTT.

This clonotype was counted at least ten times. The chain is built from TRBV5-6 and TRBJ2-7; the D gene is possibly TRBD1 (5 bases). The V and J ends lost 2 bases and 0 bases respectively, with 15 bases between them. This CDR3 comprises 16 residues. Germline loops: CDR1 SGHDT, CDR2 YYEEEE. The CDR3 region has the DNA TGTGCCAGCAGCTTAAGGCCGACAGTCCTCTCCTACGAGCAGTACTTC. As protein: CASSLRPTVLSYEQYF.

The CDR3 sequence: CASSLRAVETQYF. CDR3 sequence (DNA): TGTGCCAGCAGCCTCCGGGCTGTAGAGACCCAGTACTTC. The chain carries TRBV7-2 and TRBJ2-5; no definite D call. CDR1 and CDR2 from the germline V gene are SGHTA and FQGNSA. Trimming stripped 5 bases from V and 4 bases from J, with 11 bases between. CDR3 length: 13 residues.

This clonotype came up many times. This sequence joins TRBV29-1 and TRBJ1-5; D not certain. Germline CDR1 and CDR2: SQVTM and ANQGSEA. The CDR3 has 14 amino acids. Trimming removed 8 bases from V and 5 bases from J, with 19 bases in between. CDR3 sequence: CSYTEGNVDQPQHF. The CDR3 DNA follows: TGCAGCTACACCGAGGGAAATGTGGATCAGCCCCAGCATTTT.

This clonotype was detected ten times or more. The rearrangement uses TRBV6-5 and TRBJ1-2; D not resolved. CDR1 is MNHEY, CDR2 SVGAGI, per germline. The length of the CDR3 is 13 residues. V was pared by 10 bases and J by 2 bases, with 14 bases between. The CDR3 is CATGRQTNYGYTF. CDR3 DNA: TGTGCCACCGGGAGGCAGACGAACTATGGCTACACCTTC.

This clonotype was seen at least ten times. CDR3 amino acids: CASSFQGEGYTF. CDR3 coding DNA: TGTGCCAGCAGTTTTCAGGGAGAGGGCTACACCTTC. The rearrangement links TRBV6-5 to TRBJ1-2, with D possibly TRBD1 on 5 matching bases. V was trimmed by 4 bases and J by 8 bases, leaving 11 bases between them. The CDR3 covers 12 residues. Germline V gene sequence: CDR1 MNHEY, CDR2 SVGAGI.

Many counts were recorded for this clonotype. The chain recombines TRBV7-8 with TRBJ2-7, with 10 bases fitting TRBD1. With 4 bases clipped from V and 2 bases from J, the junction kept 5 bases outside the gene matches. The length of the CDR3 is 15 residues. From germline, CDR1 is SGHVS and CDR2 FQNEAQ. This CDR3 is CASSSGTGVPYEQYF. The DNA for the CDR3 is TGTGCCAGCAGCTCAGGGACAGGGGTGCCCTACGAGCAGTACTTC.

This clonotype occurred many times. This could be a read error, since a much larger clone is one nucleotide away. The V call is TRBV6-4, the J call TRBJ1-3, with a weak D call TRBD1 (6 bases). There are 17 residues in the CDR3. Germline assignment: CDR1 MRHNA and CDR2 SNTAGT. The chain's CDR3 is CASRTAQGGVSGNTTYF. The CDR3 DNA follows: TGTGCCAGCAGGACCGCACAGGGAGGGGTATCTGGAAACACCACATATTTT.

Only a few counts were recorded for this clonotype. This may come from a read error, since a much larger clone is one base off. CDR3 nucleotides: TGTGCCAGCAGTTATGGTTTCGGGACAGACTCTGGGGCCAACGTCCTGACTTTC. Protein: CASSYGFGTDSGANVLTF. The V and J genes are TRBV6-2 or TRBV6-3 and TRBJ2-6; 7 nucleotides match TRBD1. Germline values: CDR1 MNHEY, CDR2 SVGEGT. This CDR3 is built from 18 residues. Trimming took 3 bases from V and 0 from J; bases not matched to a gene: 8.

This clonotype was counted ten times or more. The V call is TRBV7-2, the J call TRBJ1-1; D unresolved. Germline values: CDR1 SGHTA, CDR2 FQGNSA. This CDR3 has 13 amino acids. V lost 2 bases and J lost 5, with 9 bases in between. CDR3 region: CASSLNRETEAFF. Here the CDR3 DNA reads TGTGCCAGCAGCTTAAACAGAGAGACTGAAGCTTTCTTT.

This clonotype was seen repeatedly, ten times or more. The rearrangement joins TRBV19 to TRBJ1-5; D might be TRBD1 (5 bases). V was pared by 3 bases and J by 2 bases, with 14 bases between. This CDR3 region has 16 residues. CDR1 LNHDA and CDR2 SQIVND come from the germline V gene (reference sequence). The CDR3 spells CASSIPPRGGNQPQHF. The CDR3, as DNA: TGTGCCAGTAGTATCCCGCCTCGGGGGGGCAATCAGCCCCAGCATTTT.

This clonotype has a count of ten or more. CDR3 in amino acids: CSVEGVGTGNTEAFF. The CDR3 nucleotides are TGCAGCGTTGAAGGGGTGGGAACGGGGAACACTGAAGCTTTCTTT. This chain uses TRBV29-1 with TRBJ1-1, with D unresolved. Between the trimmed V and J ends, which lost 1 base and 1 base, there was a span of 13 bases. The CDR3 runs 15 residues. Germline V gene data show CDR1 as SQVTM and CDR2 as ANQGSEA. Full variable domain (remainder filled in from reference TRBV29-1 and TRBJ1-1): SAVISQKPSRDICQRGTSLTIQCQVDSQVTMMFWYRQQPGQSLTLIATANQGSEATYESGFVIDKFPISRPNLTFSTLTVSNMSPEDSSIYLCSVEGVGTGNTEAFFGQGTRLTVV.

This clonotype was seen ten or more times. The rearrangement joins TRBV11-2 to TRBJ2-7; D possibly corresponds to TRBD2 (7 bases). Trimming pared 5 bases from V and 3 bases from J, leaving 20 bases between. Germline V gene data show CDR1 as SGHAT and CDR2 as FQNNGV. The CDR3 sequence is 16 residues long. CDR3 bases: TGTGCCAGCAGCCTAGGGGGGGGAGCGGGATACTACGAGCAGTACTTC. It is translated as CASSLGGGAGYYEQYF.

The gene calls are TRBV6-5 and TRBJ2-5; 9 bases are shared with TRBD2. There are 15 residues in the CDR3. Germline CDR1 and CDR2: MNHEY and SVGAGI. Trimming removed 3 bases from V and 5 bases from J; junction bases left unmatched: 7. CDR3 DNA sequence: TGTGCCAGCAGTTATATCCCAACTAGCGGGGAGACCCAGTACTTC. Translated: CASSYIPTSGETQYF.

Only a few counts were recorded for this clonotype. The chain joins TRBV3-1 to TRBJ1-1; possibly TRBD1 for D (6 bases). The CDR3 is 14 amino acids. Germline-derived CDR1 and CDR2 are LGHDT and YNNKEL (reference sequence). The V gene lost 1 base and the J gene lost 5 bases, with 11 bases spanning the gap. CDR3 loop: CASSQGGGRTEAFF. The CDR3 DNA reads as TGTGCCAGCAGCCAAGGTGGGGGGCGTACTGAAGCTTTCTTT.

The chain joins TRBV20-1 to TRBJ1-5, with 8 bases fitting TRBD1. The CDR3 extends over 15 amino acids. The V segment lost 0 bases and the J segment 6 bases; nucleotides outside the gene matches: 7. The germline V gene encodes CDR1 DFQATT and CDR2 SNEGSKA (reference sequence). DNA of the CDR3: TGCAGTGCTAGAGATCATGTTACAGGGGGTCAGCCCCAGCATTTT. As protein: CSARDHVTGGQPQHF.

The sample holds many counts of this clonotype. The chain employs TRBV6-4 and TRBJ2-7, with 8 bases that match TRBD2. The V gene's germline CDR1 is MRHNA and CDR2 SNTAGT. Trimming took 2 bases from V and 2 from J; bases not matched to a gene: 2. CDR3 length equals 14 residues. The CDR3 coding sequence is TGTGCCAGCAGTGACCTGCGGGGGGCCTACGAGCAGTACTTC. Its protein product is CASSDLRGAYEQYF.

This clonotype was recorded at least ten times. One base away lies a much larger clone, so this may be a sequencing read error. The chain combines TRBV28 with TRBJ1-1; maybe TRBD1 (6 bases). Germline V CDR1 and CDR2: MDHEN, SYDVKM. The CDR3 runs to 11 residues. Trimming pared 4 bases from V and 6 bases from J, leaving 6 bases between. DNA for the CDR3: TGTGCCAGCAGTTACAGGGCTGAAGCTTTCTTT. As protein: CASSYRAEAFF.

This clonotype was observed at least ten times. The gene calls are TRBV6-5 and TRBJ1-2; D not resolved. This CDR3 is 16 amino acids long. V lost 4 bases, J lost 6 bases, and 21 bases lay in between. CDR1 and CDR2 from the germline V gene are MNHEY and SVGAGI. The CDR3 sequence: CASSSRTGVRMNGYTF. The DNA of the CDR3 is TGTGCCAGCAGTTCCCGGACCGGGGTGCGGATGAATGGCTACACCTTC.

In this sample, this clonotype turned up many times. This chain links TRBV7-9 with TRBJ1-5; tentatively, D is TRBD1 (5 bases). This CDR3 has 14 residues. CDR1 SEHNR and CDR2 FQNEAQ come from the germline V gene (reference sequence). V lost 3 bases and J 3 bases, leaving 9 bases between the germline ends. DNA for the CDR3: TGTGCCAGCAGCTTCGGGGGTGTCAATCAGCCCCAGCATTTT. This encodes CASSFGGVNQPQHF. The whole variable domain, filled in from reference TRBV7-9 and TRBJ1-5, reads DTGVSQNPRHKITKRGQNVTFRCDPISEHNRLYWYRQTLGQGPEFLTYFQNEAQLEKSRLLSDRFSAERPKGSFSTLEIQRTEQGDSAMYLCASSFGGVNQPQHFGDGTRLSIL.